The 16 T cell receptor beta chains reported below all come from one sample, sequenced in a study of T cells in Graves' hyperthyroidism and ophthalmopathy. Amplification yielded TCR beta CDR3 regions, with RNA transcripts as the source. Carried out on the TCR CDR3, a first-round RT-PCR used the HTBI primer set. In TCRdb, the multiplex PCR reads were re-called with MiXCR into one record per CDR3 protein. The data hold approximately 700,000 distinct CDR3 sequences, with around 17% observed a single time. Material for sequencing was blood. The receptors come from a man aged 18 to 29 with Graves' hyperthyroidism.

V gene TRBV6-5 combines with J gene TRBJ2-7; D remains unclear. This CDR3 comprises 13 residues. Deletions cut 8 bases from V and 0 bases from J, with 11 bases between. Germline V gives CDR1 MNHEY, CDR2 SVGAGI. CDR3 in amino acids: CASGHTSSYEQYF. In nucleotides, the CDR3 is TGTGCCAGCGGTCACACGAGCTCCTACGAGCAGTACTTC.

This clonotype came up many times. One end of the junction does not line up with germline, which may come from a read error. The V and J genes are TRBV5-1 and TRBJ1-1; tentatively, D is TRBD1 (6 bases). The CDR3 contains 14 residues. Looked up from germline, CDR1 is SGHRS and CDR2 is YFSETQ. The CDR3 reads CASSLQGMNTEAFF. The CDR3, as DNA: TGTGCCAGCAGTTTGCAGGGGATGAACACTGAAGCTTTCTTT. Using reference TRBV5-1 and TRBJ1-1 for the parts outside the CDR3, the full variable domain is KAGVTQTPRYLIKTRGQQVTLSCSPISGHRSVSWYQQTPGQGLQFLFEYFSETQRNKGNFPGRFSGRQFSNSRSEMNVSTLELGDSALYLCASSLQGMNTEAFFGQGTRLTVV.

Many counts were recorded for this clonotype. This rearrangement joins TRBV14 to TRBJ2-5, with unresolved D. CDR3 length equals 13 residues. V lost 2 bases to trimming and J lost 5 bases, with 9 bases between them. CDR1 SGHDN and CDR2 FVKESK come from the germline V gene. The CDR3 here is CASSQNLLETQYF. The CDR3 DNA is TGTGCCAGCAGCCAAAACCTCCTGGAGACCCAGTACTTC.

At least ten counts were recorded for this clonotype. The chain uses TRBV15 and TRBJ2-3, with 10 bases lining up with TRBD2. CDR1 and CDR2 (germline): LNHNV, YYDKDF (reference sequence). This CDR3 has 19 amino acids. The V and J ends lost 7 bases and 2 bases, in that order; junction bases with no gene match: 18. The CDR3 region is CATIPLGLAGEIDTDTQYF. The DNA of the CDR3 is TGTGCCACCATCCCCCTTGGGCTAGCGGGGGAAATAGACACAGATACGCAGTATTTT.

This clonotype was counted between two and nine times. The chain couples TRBV6-2 or TRBV6-3 to TRBJ1-5, with a possible D match to TRBD1 (6 bases). V was shortened by 2 bases and J by 1 base, with 9 bases between the two germline ends. CDR3 length: 15 amino acids. Per the germline V gene, CDR1 is MNHEY and CDR2 is SVGEGT. The CDR3 nucleotides are TGTGCCAGCAGTTACGGGGGGGCAAGCAATCAGCCCCAGCATTTT. Residues: CASSYGGASNQPQHF.

Ten or more counts support this clonotype. The chain combines TRBV3-1 with TRBJ2-3; 10 nucleotides match TRBD2. Germline CDR1 LGHDT, CDR2 YNNKEL (reference sequence). This CDR3 is built from 14 residues. J gave up 8 bases and V 3 bases, and 5 bases lay outside the gene matches. The CDR3 region is CASSQPQREGTQYF. The CDR3 nucleotides are TGTGCCAGCAGCCAGCCCCAGCGGGAGGGTACGCAGTATTTT.

The rearrangement uses TRBV20-1 and TRBJ2-1, with D tentatively TRBD1 or TRBD2 (5 bases each). Trimming stripped 7 bases from V and 6 bases from J, with 19 bases between. The germline V gene encodes CDR1 DFQATT and CDR2 SNEGSKA (reference sequence). The length of the CDR3 is 14 residues. The CDR3 DNA follows: TGCAGTGGGTTCGAGGGGCCCTTATCCAATGAGCAGTTCTTC. Protein: CSGFEGPLSNEQFF.

This clonotype was detected many times. The chain uses TRBV28 and TRBJ2-7, with 9 bases matching TRBD1. This CDR3 has 15 residues. Unmatched junction bases numbered 5, after V lost 3 bases and J lost 2 bases. Germline-derived CDR1 and CDR2 are MDHEN and SYDVKM. CDR3 region: CASSLPGQGAYEQYF. Here the CDR3 DNA reads TGTGCCAGCAGTTTGCCGGGACAGGGAGCCTACGAGCAGTACTTC.

This clonotype was found a few times. This chain joins TRBV20-1 and TRBJ2-1; the match to TRBD2 covers 10 bases. The J segment lost 3 bases and the V segment lost 6 bases, leaving 5 bases of the junction unmatched. Germline V lookup: CDR1 DFQATT, CDR2 SNEGSKA (reference sequence). This CDR3 spans 14 amino acids. As DNA, the CDR3 is TGCAGTGCGCTAGCGGGAGTGGTCTACAATGAGCAGTTCTTC. Its translation: CSALAGVVYNEQFF.

This clonotype came up many times. The chain has TRBV27 and TRBJ2-1; TRBD1 might be the D (5 bases). The CDR3 is 13 amino acids. Germline V gives CDR1 MNHEY, CDR2 SMNVEV (reference sequence). Trimming removed 7 bases at V and 6 bases at J, with 13 bases between. Here the CDR3 reads CASKSQGFNEQFF. In nucleotides, the CDR3 is TGTGCCAGCAAATCCCAGGGTTTCAATGAGCAGTTCTTC.

This clonotype has a count of ten or more. This chain uses TRBV9 with TRBJ2-5; 7 nucleotides agree with TRBD1. Germline assignment: CDR1 SGDLS and CDR2 YYNGEE. After removal of 1 base from V and 7 bases from J, the junction contained 13 bases not matched to a gene. This CDR3 is 16 amino acids long. The CDR3, as DNA: TGTGCCAGCAGCGTACAGGCAGGGGGTCCGCGGTGGACCCAGTACTTC. This translates into CASSVQAGGPRWTQYF.

This clonotype was found a few times. The V gene is TRBV20-1, the J gene TRBJ2-5, with D perhaps matching TRBD2 (6 bases). CDR1 is DFQATT and CDR2 is SNEGSKA in the germline V gene (reference sequence). With 5 bases removed from V and 5 bases from J, the gap between germline ends came to 15 bases. The CDR3 contains 13 residues. The DNA of the CDR3 is TGCAGTGCTTGGGACTCCATCGGGGAGACCCAGTACTTC. Residues: CSAWDSIGETQYF.

In its sample, this clonotype was seen many times. This rearrangement joins TRBV6-1 to TRBJ2-1, with a possible D match to TRBD2 (6 bases). V lost 6 bases to trimming and J lost 10 bases, with 16 bases between them. Germline V gene sequence: CDR1 MNHNS, CDR2 SASEGT. The CDR3 is 13 amino acids. The chain's CDR3 is CASRPGGLREQFF. CDR3 coding DNA: TGTGCCAGCAGGCCCGGGGGACTCAGGGAGCAGTTCTTC.

The V call is TRBV2, the J call TRBJ2-1; D is undetermined. Germline assignment: CDR1 SNHLY and CDR2 FYNNEI. Trimming shortened V by 6 bases and J by 7 bases, and 10 bases separated the two germline ends. The CDR3 loop spans 12 amino acids. The CDR3 spells CASSGDWNEQFF. DNA of the CDR3: TGTGCCAGCAGCGGAGACTGGAATGAGCAGTTCTTC.

This clonotype was detected a few times. The J gene is TRBJ2-5, the V gene TRBV4-2; TRBD1 or TRBD2 may be the D gene (6 bases each). Trimming removed 2 bases at V and 2 bases at J, with 15 bases between. The CDR3 consists of 16 residues. Germline V gene data show CDR1 as LGHNA and CDR2 as YNFKEQ. CDR3 DNA sequence: TGTGCCAGCAGCCAATCGGCGGGAAGGGGGCAAGAGACCCAGTACTTC. Translating gives CASSQSAGRGQETQYF.

This clonotype was counted at least ten times. The chain is built from TRBV6-2 or TRBV6-3 and TRBJ2-7; D may be TRBD1 (5 bases). The V end lost 0 bases, the J end lost 2 bases, and 11 bases lay between the germline ends. Germline loops: CDR1 MNHEY, CDR2 SVGEGT. The CDR3 sequence is 15 residues long. CDR3 amino acids: CASSYSVDTTYEQYF. The DNA for the CDR3 is TGTGCCAGCAGTTACTCGGTGGACACAACCTACGAGCAGTACTTC.